The sequence of this T cell receptor beta chain was determined in a study of blood T cell repertoires in COVID-19. The CDR3 spans 16 residues. J gave up 2 bases and V 2 bases, and 9 bases lay outside the gene matches. The V gene's germline CDR1 is SGDLS and CDR2 YYNGEE. Self-reported history from a screening survey and questionnaire set each donor's cohort. Authors' analysis steps: Nucleated cell counts were estimated from reference gene primer amplification. Measured with immunoSEQ multiplex PCR; TCRdb has only the in-frame clones, and not every one. Clonal size and the V and J genes are those of that table, whereas D and trimming came from the DNA. The table records a few hundred thousand clones, roughly 90% of them present only once.

The chain joins TRBV9 to TRBJ1-2; TRBD1 agrees at 7 bases. The source material was PBMCs or T cells enriched from blood (not recorded which). The sequence was collected from a woman aged 40-49 years who had recovered from COVID-19. In nucleotides, the CDR3 is TGTGCCAGCAGCGTTTCGTTCACAGGGGAGAACTATGGCTACACCTTC. It is translated as CASSVSFTGENYGYTF.